The present entry profiles one T cell receptor (beta chain) with its context. No antigen is known for it. The germline gives CDR1 LGHDT, CDR2 YNNKEL (reference sequence). CDR3 length: 13 amino acids. This sample is drawn from a study of CXCR3-negative and CXCR3-positive naive CD8 T cells. Study results and limitations: Naive CXCR3-positive cells had TRB CDR3s more hydrophobic than those of CXCR3-negative naive cells. Whereas both naive subsets had comparably high diversity, memory CD8+ cells had much lower diversity.

In preparing the TRB cDNA libraries, 5' RACE with UMI labels was used. TCRdb re-called the 5' RACE reads; every CDR3 protein appears as one record, without DNA. The sample totals around 80,000 distinct CDR3 sequences. The clonotype comes from a human donor in good health. Some clones in this sample may be carry-over from other donors' samples. What was sequenced was naive CXCR3+ CD8+ T cells from blood. Stated subset: CD45RO-CCR7+CD27+CD95- naive CD8+ T cells expressing CXCR3 (TNR3+). The chain has TRBV3-1 and TRBJ2-7; TCRdb designates TRBD2, a call that cannot be tested without DNA. The CDR3 sequence: CASSWTSGYEQYF.